What follows describes a single TCR beta chain. Its antigen is as yet unknown. These data originate in a study of immune evolution from preneoplasia to lung adenocarcinoma. Regarding the study as a whole: Top clone frequencies peaked in normal lung, apparently declining through invasive adenocarcinoma.

The CDR3 sequence is 15 residues long. Germline values: CDR1 GTSNPN, CDR2 SVGIG (reference sequence). V lost 8 bases, J lost 5 bases, and 19 bases lay in between. Measured with immunoSEQ multiplex PCR; TCRdb has only the in-frame clones, and not every one. The sample has several thousand clones, approximately 85% seen once. This receptor was taken from a person aged 70 to 85 with lung adenocarcinoma. This sequence joins TRBV30 and TRBJ1-6; D is unresolved. The sample taken for sequencing was FFPE minimally invasive lung adenocarcinoma tissue. CDR3 in amino acids: CARTPAKFNNSPLHF. The CDR3, as DNA: TGTGCCAGAACCCCAGCGAAATTCAATAATTCACCCCTCCACTTT. Variable domain in full (rest from reference TRBV30 and TRBJ1-6): SQTIHQWPATLVQPVGSPLSLECTVEGTSNPNLYWYRQAAGRGLQLLFYSVGIGQISSEVPQNLSASRPQDRQFILSSKKLLLSDSGFYLCARTPAKFNNSPLHFGNGTRLTVT.